The sequence of this TCR beta chain was determined in a study of shared clonotypes between healthy human individuals. Cells designated naive CD8 were CD45RO-negative and were positively selected for CCR7, with terminally differentiated effector memory CD45RA+ cells excluded. The assay was immunoSEQ multiplex PCR, and TCRdb's table has in-frame clones only and misses some. The sample lists about 1.9 million clones, just over 90% occurring once. Germline CDR1 SGHVS, CDR2 FQNEAQ. The length of the CDR3 is 12 residues. Trimming stripped 5 bases from V and 1 base from J, with 5 bases between. The sequenced material came from naive CD8+ T cells from PBMCs. This chain joins TRBV7-8 and TRBJ1-1; D is undetermined. This receptor was obtained from a man aged 18 to 30 in good health. Some clones in this sample may be carry-over from other donors' samples. This CDR3 reads CASSHRNTEAFF. CDR3 nucleotide sequence: TGTGCCAGCAGCCACAGGAACACTGAAGCTTTCTTT. Variable domain in full (rest from reference TRBV7-8 and TRBJ1-1): GAGVSQSPRYKVAKRGQDVALRCDPISGHVSLFWYQQALGQGPEFLTYFQNEAQLDKSGLPSDRFFAERPEGSVSTLKIQRTQQEDSAVYLCASSHRNTEAFFGQGTRLTVV.